These 28 T cell receptor beta chains were sequenced from one sample in a study of T cell clonality in common variable immunodeficiency. No antigens are known for them. Clones were read by immunoSEQ multiplex PCR, and TCRdb kept only the in-frame ones, dropping some. The repertoire shows tens of thousands of clones, none seen only once; the top ten take under 30%. General study results and limits: Fewer deletions and N-nucleotide insertions were reportedly seen in common variable immunodeficiency TCR beta sequences.

Sequencing used peripheral blood mononuclear cells. The receptor source for this set is a human donor with common variable immunodeficiency.

This clone was counted ten times or more. Coverage ceases 3 residues before the CDR3 finishes, and the germline J gene fills in the end. The chain is built from TRBV14 and TRBJ1-1; a possible D gene is TRBD1 (6 bases). Germline V gene data show CDR1 as SGHDN and CDR2 as FVKESK. The CDR3 is made up of 14 amino acids. Trimming removed 3 bases from V and 5 bases from J, with 13 bases in between. The CDR3 spells CASSHLQGNTEAFF. CDR3 DNA (partial): TGTGCCAGCAGCCACCTACAGGGTAATACTGAA.

For this clone: The read falls 3 residues short of the CDR3 end, and the missing part is taken from the germline J gene. The chain joins TRBV7-2 to TRBJ1-5; 9 nucleotides agree with TRBD1. Trimming at V came to 5 bases and at J to 5 bases, leaving 4 bases not matched to a gene. The CDR3 is 14 residues long. CDR1 is SGHTA, CDR2 FQGNSA, per germline. Incomplete CDR3 DNA: TGTGCCAGCAGCCTTAGACAGGGGGATCAGCCC. Its translation: CASSLRQGDQP. The CDR3 reads in full as CASSLRQGDQPQHF.

Ten or more counts support this clone. The read terminates 3 residues ahead of where the CDR3 ends, so the germline J gene completes it. This rearrangement joins TRBV10-3 to TRBJ1-1, with D perhaps TRBD1 (5 bases). The CDR3 is made up of 14 amino acids. From germline, CDR1 is ENHRY and CDR2 SYGVKD. Trimming cost V 6 bases and J 2 bases, with 13 bases left between them. The CDR3 loop reads CAISGREGNTEAFF. The sequenced CDR3 bases are TGTGCCATCAGCGGCAGGGAAGGCAACACTGAA.

Many counts were recorded for this clone. Coverage ceases 3 residues before the CDR3 finishes, and the germline J gene fills in the end. V usage is TRBV20-1 and J usage is TRBJ2-2; TRBD2 matches at 7 bases. Unmatched junction bases numbered 8, after V lost 5 bases and J lost 2 bases. This CDR3 spans 15 amino acids. Germline V gene lookup returns CDR1 DFQATT and CDR2 SNEGSKA (reference sequence). CDR3 amino acids: CSAYDPSGNTGELFF. CDR3 DNA, as far as it was read: TGCAGTGCTTACGACCCTAGCGGTAACACCGGGGAG.

At least ten counts were recorded for this clone. The missing CDR3 end, 3 residues past where the read stops, is filled in from the germline J gene. The chain uses TRBV28 and TRBJ1-1; D may be TRBD1 (5 bases). This CDR3 contains 15 residues. Germline V gene data show CDR1 as MDHEN and CDR2 as SYDVKM. V shed 5 bases and J shed 4 bases, with 17 bases lying between them. Here the CDR3 reads CASSPVGGESTEAFF. The part of the CDR3 DNA that was read is TGTGCCAGCAGTCCCGTGGGGGGGGAGAGCACTGAA.

About this clone itself: The read terminates 3 residues ahead of where the CDR3 ends, so the germline J gene completes it. The V gene is TRBV11-3, the J gene TRBJ1-5; D unclear. The CDR3 runs to 15 residues. The V end was cut by 5 bases, the J end by 1 base, with 12 bases between. Germline V CDR1 and CDR2: SGHNT, YENEEA. The part of the CDR3 DNA that was read is TGTGCCAGCAGCCTCTTCCCCTTAAGCAATCAGCCC. Protein product: CASSLFPLSNQP. The full CDR3 protein is CASSLFPLSNQPQHF.

This clone was picked up many times. The sequence runs out 3 residues before the end of the CDR3; the remainder is reconstructed from the germline J gene. The genes are TRBV19 and TRBJ2-2; D gene unclear. Germline assignment: CDR1 LNHDA and CDR2 SQIVND (reference sequence). Deletions cut 4 bases from V and 7 bases from J, with 25 bases between. The CDR3 length is 18 residues. Partial CDR3 DNA: TGTGCCAGTAGTACCCCCCCCGGTAGGGTTAGTTCCCTCGGGGAG. This encodes CASSTPPGRVSSLGE. The entire CDR3 is CASSTPPGRVSSLGELFF.

This clone was observed at least ten times. The read finishes 3 residues shy of the CDR3 end, and the germline J gene is used to complete it. The chain employs TRBV7-8 and TRBJ2-7, with 7 bases fitting TRBD1. The V segment lost 6 bases and the J segment 3 bases; nucleotides outside the gene matches: 17. The germline V gene encodes CDR1 SGHVS and CDR2 FQNEAQ. CDR3 length: 17 residues. The covered CDR3 bases are TGTGCCAGCAGTTCGAGGTTCGTGAGACAGGGAAACTACGAG. The encoded protein is CASSSRFVRQGNYE. The whole CDR3 is CASSSRFVRQGNYEQYF.

This clone appeared many times. The CDR3 is cut off 3 residues early in the read; its end comes from the germline J gene. This rearrangement joins TRBV7-3 to TRBJ2-1; 8 positions agree with TRBD2. The CDR3 is made up of 15 amino acids. V lost 5 bases, J lost 9 bases, and 12 bases stayed unmatched. CDR1 is SGHTA, CDR2 FQGTGA, per germline. CDR3 sequence reads: CASSPTLAGFSEQFF. The CDR3 bases that were read are TGTGCCAGCAGCCCGACGCTAGCGGGTTTCTCTGAG.

For this clone: The sequenced fragment ends 3 residues before the CDR3 boundary, so the rest is inferred from the germline J gene. The chain couples TRBV5-1 to TRBJ2-7, with D possibly TRBD2 on 6 matching bases. This CDR3 region has 15 residues. The V end lost 4 bases, the J end lost 5 bases, and 19 bases lay between the germline ends. Per germline, CDR1 SGHRS and CDR2 YFSETQ. CDR3 DNA, as far as it was read: TGCGCCAGCAGCCCCACGATTAGCGGCTACCACGAG. This translates into CASSPTISGYHE. The whole CDR3 reads CASSPTISGYHEQYF. The full variable domain, in which reference TRBV5-1 and TRBJ2-7 provide the parts outside the CDR3, is KAGVTQTPRYLIKTRGQQVTLSCSPISGHRSVSWYQQTPGQGLQFLFEYFSETQRNKGNFPGRFSGRQFSNSRSEMNVSTLELGDSALYLCASSPTISGYHEQYFGPGTRLTVT.

This clone was recorded a few times. The read ends 3 residues shy of where the CDR3 ends; the end is completed using the germline J gene. The J gene is TRBJ2-3, the V gene TRBV19; D is unresolved. V gave up 3 bases and J gave up 0 bases, with 10 bases separating them. CDR1 LNHDA and CDR2 SQIVND come from the germline V gene (reference sequence). This CDR3 contains 15 residues. CDR3 protein: CASSINPTSTDTQYF. Incomplete CDR3 DNA: TGTGCCAGTAGTATTAACCCAACTAGCACAGATACG.

This clone was counted only a few times. Read coverage stops 3 residues before the CDR3 terminus; the germline J gene supplies the remainder. This rearrangement joins TRBV7-9 to TRBJ1-3, with D uncertain. The CDR3 contains 13 residues. V lost 10 bases to trimming and J lost 0 bases, with 10 bases between them. CDR1 is SEHNR and CDR2 is FQNEAQ in the germline V gene (reference sequence). CDR3 amino acids: CATRIYSGNTIYF. The sequenced part of the CDR3 DNA is TGTGCCACCAGAATCTACTCTGGAAACACC.

This clone occurred many times. The read ends 3 residues early relative to the CDR3; the germline J gene fills the gap. The chain carries TRBV30 and TRBJ2-5; D uncertain. Germline-derived CDR1 and CDR2 are GTSNPN and SVGIG (reference sequence). The ends were cut back, 7 bases at V and 5 bases at J, with 5 bases in the middle. The CDR3 has 9 amino acids. The sequenced CDR3 bases are TGTGCCTTAGGGGAGACC. Amino acid sequence: CALGET. The CDR3 as a whole reads CALGETQYF. The whole variable domain, filled in from reference TRBV30 and TRBJ2-5, reads SQTIHQWPATLVQPVGSPLSLECTVEGTSNPNLYWYRQAAGRGLQLLFYSVGIGQISSEVPQNLSASRPQDRQFILSSKKLLLSDSGFYLCALGETQYFGPGTRLLVL.

This clone appeared a few times. The read is 3 residues too short to cover the CDR3 end, so that end is filled in from the germline J gene. The genes are TRBV20-1 and TRBJ2-7; the D is unclear. CDR1 DFQATT and CDR2 SNEGSKA come from the germline V gene (reference sequence). The CDR3 contains 14 residues. Trimming took 2 bases from V and 0 from J, leaving 11 bases between them. The covered CDR3 bases are TGCAGTGCTAGACCAGCGTACACCTCCTACGAG. The encoded protein is CSARPAYTSYE. The full CDR3 is CSARPAYTSYEQYF.

This clone came up a few times. The read terminates 3 residues before the CDR3 end, so the remaining end is supplied by the germline J gene. The rearrangement links TRBV30 to TRBJ1-6, with D uncertain. Trimming cost V 4 bases and J 3 bases, with 10 bases left between them. The CDR3 length is 14 residues. The V gene's germline CDR1 is GTSNPN and CDR2 SVGIG (reference sequence). CDR3 sequence: CAWNGLSYNSPLHF. The CDR3 bases that were read are TGTGCCTGGAATGGACTGAGCTATAATTCACCC.

About this clone: Coverage ceases 3 residues before the CDR3 finishes, and the germline J gene fills in the end. J is TRBJ2-1 and V is TRBV5-1, with D possibly matching TRBD1 (6 bases). V lost 0 bases and J 9 bases, leaving 10 bases between the germline ends. CDR3 size: 13 residues. Germline V lookup: CDR1 SGHRS, CDR2 YFSETQ. The DNA read from the CDR3 is TGCGCCAGCAGCTTGGAGTCGACAGGTGAG. This codes for CASSLESTGE. The CDR3 as a whole reads CASSLESTGEQFF. The whole variable domain, filled in from reference TRBV5-1 and TRBJ2-1, reads KAGVTQTPRYLIKTRGQQVTLSCSPISGHRSVSWYQQTPGQGLQFLFEYFSETQRNKGNFPGRFSGRQFSNSRSEMNVSTLELGDSALYLCASSLESTGEQFFGPGTRLTVL.

Ten or more counts support this clone. The CDR3 is cut off 3 residues early in the read; its end comes from the germline J gene. The chain combines TRBV9 with TRBJ2-2; 12 bases agree with TRBD2. This CDR3 has 19 amino acids. The V and J ends lost 4 bases and 4 bases, in that order; junction bases with no gene match: 14. In germline, CDR1 is SGDLS, CDR2 YYNGEE. The sequenced CDR3 bases are TGTGCCAGCAGCTTAGGCCCAGGACTAGCGGGGCCGCGCACCGGGGAG. Translating it yields CASSLGPGLAGPRTGE. The entire CDR3 protein is CASSLGPGLAGPRTGELFF.

As concerns this clone: The sequenced fragment ends 3 residues before the CDR3 boundary, so the rest is inferred from the germline J gene. Within the sample, other DNA sequences also encode this same CDR3. This rearrangement joins TRBV5-6 to TRBJ1-4; maybe TRBD1 (6 bases). Trimming removed 0 bases from V and 10 bases from J, with 10 bases in between. The CDR3 sequence is 13 residues long. Germline assignment: CDR1 SGHDT and CDR2 YYEEEE. CDR3 amino acids: CASSLVTGRKLFF. CDR3 DNA, as far as it was read: TGTGCCAGCAGCTTGGTCACAGGGCGAAAA. The full variable domain, rest sourced from reference TRBV5-6 and TRBJ1-4, is DAGVTQSPTHLIKTRGQQVTLRCSPKSGHDTVSWYQQALGQGPQFIFQYYEEEERQRGNFPDRFSGHQFPNYSSELNVNALLLGDSALYLCASSLVTGRKLFFGSGTQLSVL.

About this clone: The observed sequence ends 3 residues before the CDR3 terminus, with the missing tail filled in from the germline J gene. The rearrangement uses TRBV29-1 and TRBJ2-7, with 10 bases identical to TRBD2. CDR3 size: 15 residues. From germline, CDR1 is SQVTM and CDR2 ANQGSEA. With V trimmed by 4 bases and J by 4 bases, 10 bases remained unmatched. The sequenced CDR3 bases are TGCAGCGTTGTAACGAGCGGGAGGGCCATTTACGAG. Translated: CSVVTSGRAIYE. The entire CDR3 is CSVVTSGRAIYEQYF.

This clone appeared many times. The read finishes 3 residues shy of the CDR3 end, and the germline J gene is used to complete it. The chain carries TRBV3-1 (or the pseudogene TRBV3-2) and TRBJ1-6, with D possibly TRBD1 on 6 matching bases. The CDR3 sequence is 15 residues long. Trimming took 2 bases from V and 9 from J, leaving 14 bases between them. Germline V gives CDR1 LGHDT, CDR2 YNNKEL (reference sequence). Partial CDR3 DNA: TGTGCCAGCAGCCAAACCAGGGGAACTTGTTCACCC. This translates into CASSQTRGTCSP. The complete CDR3 reads CASSQTRGTCSPLHF.

On this clone: The read comes to an end 3 residues before the CDR3 does, leaving the germline J gene to fill in the end. V gene TRBV18 combines with J gene TRBJ2-7; D call uncertain. The length of the CDR3 is 16 residues. V lost 3 bases to trimming and J lost 1 base, with 16 bases between them. Germline assignment: CDR1 KGHSH and CDR2 LQKENI. Here the CDR3 reads CASSPAGRSLSYEQYF. The sequenced part of the CDR3 DNA is TGTGCCAGCTCACCGGCTGGCAGGAGCCTTTCCTACGAG.

This clone was found many times. The CDR3 end is not reached by the read, which stops 3 residues before it; the germline J gene fills it in. V is TRBV5-1 and J is TRBJ2-7, with 7 bases fitting TRBD2. Losses at the gene ends were 1 base for V and 2 bases for J; bases not matched to a gene: 6. CDR1 SGHRS and CDR2 YFSETQ come from the germline V gene. The CDR3 loop spans 15 amino acids. CDR3: CASSLRGGGPYEQYF. CDR3 DNA, as far as it was read: TGCGCCAGCAGCTTGAGGGGCGGGGGACCCTACGAG.

At least ten counts were recorded for this clone. The covered CDR3 bases are TGTGCCAGTGGCTCTACG. Translation gives CASGST. The full CDR3 reads CASGSTQYF. The chain combines TRBV28 with TRBJ2-3; no clear D gene. Read coverage stops 3 residues before the CDR3 terminus; the germline J gene supplies the remainder. Germline-derived CDR1 and CDR2 are MDHEN and SYDVKM. This CDR3 region has 9 residues. V lost 9 bases and J 8 bases, leaving 6 bases between the germline ends.

This clone was recorded many times. The DNA ends 3 residues before the CDR3 does, and the rest of the CDR3 is filled in from the germline J gene. V gene TRBV18 combines with J gene TRBJ2-3; a weak D match, TRBD2 (6 bases). The CDR3 spans 17 residues. V was clipped by 4 bases and J by 2 bases, with 19 bases between them. Looked up from germline, CDR1 is KGHSH and CDR2 is LQKENI. CDR3 DNA, as far as it was read: TGTGCCAGCTCACTACAGACCGGGACTTCTTCCACAGATACG. It is translated as CASSLQTGTSSTDT. The entire CDR3 protein reads CASSLQTGTSSTDTQYF.

This clone has just a few counts. The sequenced part of the CDR3 DNA is TGCGCCAGCAGTGATGGGCCCGGCTATGGC. Translation gives CASSDGPGYG. The whole CDR3 sequence is CASSDGPGYGYTF. The chain couples TRBV10-2 to TRBJ1-2; D not certain. The sequenced fragment ends 3 residues before the CDR3 boundary, so the rest is inferred from the germline J gene. CDR1 WSHSY and CDR2 SAAADI come from the germline V gene. The germline V and J ends were trimmed by 3 bases and 4 bases, with 9 bases remaining between them. The CDR3 totals 13 residues.

There are many counts of this clone. The observed sequence ends 3 residues before the CDR3 terminus, with the missing tail filled in from the germline J gene. The chain combines TRBV20-1 with TRBJ1-1, with no clear D. CDR3 length: 13 amino acids. Germline loops: CDR1 DFQATT, CDR2 SNEGSKA (reference sequence). V gave up 5 bases and J gave up 4 bases, with 14 bases separating them. The CDR3 bases that were read are TGCAGTGCTCCCGACCGGAGCGTCACTGAA. Translation: CSAPDRSVTE. The entire CDR3 sequence reads CSAPDRSVTEAFF.

This clone came up many times. With the read ending 3 residues before the CDR3 end, the germline J gene is used to fill in that end. This chain joins TRBV5-1 and TRBJ2-7; D remains ambiguous. CDR1 SGHRS and CDR2 YFSETQ come from the germline V gene. This CDR3 spans 16 amino acids. The V gene lost 5 bases and the J gene lost 2 bases, with 20 bases spanning the gap. CDR3 DNA (partial): TGCGCCAGCAGTTTCAGCTACACAGCCACGACCTACGAG. Translating it yields CASSFSYTATTYE. The entire CDR3 protein is CASSFSYTATTYEQYF.

This clone was detected ten times or more. The read stops 3 residues short of the end of the CDR3; the missing end is completed from the germline J gene. This chain connects TRBV4-1 to TRBJ2-7, with 12 bases matching TRBD2. The V gene end was trimmed by 4 bases and the J gene end by 1 base; junction bases not matched to a gene: 5. The CDR3 is 16 residues long. CDR1 is MGHRA, CDR2 YSYEKL, per germline. CDR3 amino acids: CASSPGLAGRSYEQYF. CDR3 bases read: TGCGCCAGCAGCCCCGGACTAGCGGGAAGGTCCTACGAG.